These 4 T cell receptor beta chains share one sample of origin, sequenced in a study of T cell clones after liver transplantation. Sequencing was performed with immunoSEQ multiplex PCR; in TCRdb, only in-frame clones are kept and a portion is missing. The sample includes 85,000 to 110,000 clones, around 80% seen only once; the top ten take approximately 3%. Sequencing was performed on CD4+ T cells from blood, taken around 44 months after liver transplant. The origin of the receptors is a human patient who received a liver transplant. A share of the T cells may be of graft donor origin.

The chain carries TRBV4-3 and TRBJ2-5; 11 bases align to TRBD2. CDR3 length: 16 amino acids. The germline V gene encodes CDR1 LGHNA and CDR2 YSLEER. The V gene end was trimmed by 0 bases and the J gene end by 5 bases; junction bases not matched to a gene: 5. CDR3 DNA sequence: TGCGCCAGCAGCCAAGATCGACTAGCGGGGATGGAGACCCAGTACTTC. This encodes CASSQDRLAGMETQYF.

V usage is TRBV9 and J usage is TRBJ1-2; no clear D gene. Germline CDR1 SGDLS, CDR2 YYNGEE. V was pared by 0 bases and J by 4 bases, with 10 bases between. CDR3 length: 14 amino acids. This CDR3 reads CASSVATASYGYTF. The CDR3 nucleotides read TGTGCCAGCAGCGTAGCAACAGCGTCCTATGGCTACACCTTC.

The rearrangement links TRBV14 to TRBJ1-6, with TRBD1 matching 7 bases. This CDR3 has 17 amino acids. Germline V lookup: CDR1 SGHDN, CDR2 FVKESK. The junction had 8 bases not matched to a gene; V was cut back by 0 bases and J by 6 bases. CDR3 residues: CASSQDHPGGGNSPLHF. The CDR3 nucleotides are TGTGCCAGCAGCCAAGATCATCCAGGGGGTGGTAATTCACCCCTCCACTTT.

V is TRBV5-1 and J is TRBJ2-2; D unresolved. The V and J ends lost 1 base and 6 bases respectively, with 10 bases between them. Germline assignment: CDR1 SGHRS and CDR2 YFSETQ. This CDR3 is 14 amino acids long. DNA of the CDR3: TGCGCCAGCAGCTTGACTTTTTCCCCCGGGGAGCTGTTTTTT. Its protein is CASSLTFSPGELFF.